The rows below give T cell receptor beta chains drawn from one sample of a study of cytomegalovirus exposure and HLA in healthy donors. This table comes from immunoSEQ multiplex PCR, and its TCRdb copy is limited to in-frame clones, with some not included. The top ten clones hold 2% to 2.5% of a sample with around 91,000 clones, around 67% of them seen once. Sequencing was performed on PBMCs. The receptor set was obtained from a human donor in good health. The CDR3 runs from the conserved cysteine through the conserved F or W. Each record gives: clone size, V gene, D gene, J gene, CDR3 DNA, CDR3 protein. A D gene is named only where the DNA matches it firmly. A row's size may be missing; if present it is once, few, many or a size class.

once	TRBV19	TRBD2	TRBJ2-3	TGTGCCAGTAGATCACCGGGGGGGCCTCTCACAGATACGCAGTATTTT	CASRSPGGPLTDTQYF
-	TRBV7-9	TRBD2	TRBJ2-1	TGTGCCAGCAGCTTACCCCCCCGACTAGCGGGGGCTAGGGGTGAGCAGTTCTTC	CASSLPPRLAGARGEQFF
-	TRBV10-2	TRBD1	TRBJ1-6	TGCGCCAGCAGCCTGACAGGGGCGGATTCACCCCTCCACTTT	CASSLTGADSPLHF
-	TRBV29-1	TRBD1	TRBJ2-3	TGCAGCGAGGACAGGGGCACAGATACGCAGTATTTT	CSEDRGTDTQYF
-	TRBV25-1	TRBD1	TRBJ1-4	TGTGCCAGCAGTGAATCATCGGGACAGGGGGCAACTAATGAAAAACTGTTTTTT	CASSESSGQGATNEKLFF
-	TRBV13	-	TRBJ1-2	TGTGCCAGCAGCTTAAAGTCAGGGGCAAGCCGCGGCTACACCTTC	CASSLKSGASRGYTF
-	TRBV6-5	TRBD1	TRBJ1-2	TGTGCCAGCAGTTACAAAGGGACAGACTATGGCTACACCTTC	CASSYKGTDYGYTF
-	TRBV9	TRBD1	TRBJ1-3	TGTGCCAGCAGCCCGCCAGGGACAGGGTACTCTGGAAACACCATATATTTT	CASSPPGTGYSGNTIYF
-	TRBV2	TRBD1	TRBJ2-7	TGTGCCAGCAGTGTCCGGGACAGGGGAAGCGAGCAGTACTTC	CASSVRDRGSEQYF
-	TRBV19	-	TRBJ1-1	TGTGCCAGTAGTGCACAGGTGAACACTGAAGCTTTCTTT	CASSAQVNTEAFF
-	TRBV7-2	-	TRBJ2-2	TGTGCCAGCAGCCCCTTGGCGGGAGGGGAGCTGTTTTTT	CASSPLAGGELFF
once	TRBV5-3	TRBD1	TRBJ1-5	TGTGCCAGAACCCTGGACAGGGTCGGTCAGCCCCAGCATTTT	CARTLDRVGQPQHF
few	TRBV4-2	TRBD1	TRBJ1-5	TGTGCCAGCAGCCAAGCCGGACAGGGCAATCAGCCCCAGCATTTT	CASSQAGQGNQPQHF
-	TRBV6-5	TRBD2	TRBJ2-2	TGTGCCAGCAGTTTCGGGGGGGAAGGGCTGTTTTTT	CASSFGGEGLFF
-	TRBV9	TRBD1	TRBJ2-7	TGTGCCAGCAGCCCTCGACAGGGTCGGTACGAGCAGTACTTC	CASSPRQGRYEQYF
-	TRBV6-5	TRBD1	TRBJ1-2	TGTGCCAGCACCCAGGACAGGGGCGGCTATGGCTACACCTTC	CASTQDRGGYGYTF
-	TRBV5-1	-	TRBJ2-5	TGCGCCAGCAGCTTGGACGACGGGGGAGAGACCCAGTACTTC	CASSLDDGGETQYF
-	TRBV19	-	TRBJ1-2	TGTGCCAGTAACCAGGGATCGGGGGACTATGGCTACACCTTC	CASNQGSGDYGYTF
-	TRBV7-9	-	TRBJ1-2	TGTGCCAGCAGATTGATCGAACCTACTCCAAACTATGGCTACACCTTC	CASRLIEPTPNYGYTF
-	TRBV10-3	-	TRBJ2-7	TGTGCCATCAGTGTCAGACAGGAAGTCTACGAGCAGTACTTC	CAISVRQEVYEQYF
-	TRBV4-3	-	TRBJ1-2	TGCGCCAGCAGCCAAGATCGGGGTTTTAACTATGGCTACACCTTC	CASSQDRGFNYGYTF
-	TRBV11-3	-	TRBJ1-1	TGTGCCAGCAGCTTAGAGGTGAACAGACCAAACACTGAAGCTTTCTTT	CASSLEVNRPNTEAFF
-	TRBV7-3	-	TRBJ2-7	TGTGCCAGCAGCTTAACCCCAGGATCCTACGAGCAGTACTTC	CASSLTPGSYEQYF
-	TRBV9	-	TRBJ2-5	TGTGCCAGCAGCGAGCAGGGCGGAGAGACCCAGTACTTC	CASSEQGGETQYF
-	TRBV6-5	-	TRBJ1-1	TGTGCCAGCACTAGATACGGGATAGAAGCTTTCTTT	CASTRYGIEAFF
-	TRBV7-2	-	TRBJ1-6	TGTGCCAGCAGCTTCAGGCGGGCAAATTCACCCCTCCACTTT	CASSFRRANSPLHF
-	TRBV6-1	-	TRBJ2-1	TGTGCCAGCAGTCGGGGGGCACACTACAATGAGCAGTTCTTC	CASSRGAHYNEQFF
-	TRBV9	-	TRBJ2-3	TGTGCCAGCAGCGTAGGAGGATTCAAAACAGATACGCAGTATTTT	CASSVGGFKTDTQYF
-	TRBV6-1	TRBD1	TRBJ2-7	TGTGCCAGCAGTGGATCGACAGGGAGCTCCTACGAGCAGTACTTC	CASSGSTGSSYEQYF
few	TRBV12-5	TRBD1	TRBJ1-5	TGTGCTAGTGGTTTGGGGACAGGGGCTTATAGCAATCAGCCCCAGCATTTT	CASGLGTGAYSNQPQHF
-	TRBV5-1	-	TRBJ2-5	TGCGCCAGCAGCTTGGTGGCAGGGGTAGAGACCCAGTACTTC	CASSLVAGVETQYF
-	TRBV27	TRBD1	TRBJ1-4	TGTGCCAGCAGTCAGGACAGGGGGCGTGAAAAACTGTTTTTT	CASSQDRGREKLFF
few	TRBV19	-	TRBJ1-6	TGTGCCAGTAGTATGGTCCACCGTAGCTCCTATAATTCACCCCTCCACTTT	CASSMVHRSSYNSPLHF
-	TRBV6-5	-	TRBJ2-1	TGTGCCAGCAGCCGCGGACTGCCAAATGAGCAGTTCTTC	CASSRGLPNEQFF
-	TRBV7-2	TRBD1	TRBJ2-1	TGTGCCAGCAGCTTAGGGACAGGGAGATACAATGAGCAGTTCTTC	CASSLGTGRYNEQFF
-	TRBV5-5	-	TRBJ1-1	TGTGCCAGCAGCTTGGCGGGTTCGAACATGAACACTGAAGCTTTCTTT	CASSLAGSNMNTEAFF
-	TRBV14	-	TRBJ1-3	TGTGCCAGCAGTCAAGGACGACAGACGGGAAACACCATATATTTT	CASSQGRQTGNTIYF
-	TRBV4-3	TRBD1	TRBJ2-7	TGCGCCAGCAGCCAAGGGCAGGGGGCGGATGAGCAGTACTTC	CASSQGQGADEQYF
once	TRBV4-3	TRBD2	TRBJ2-3	TGCGCCAGCAGCGGACTAGCGGGGAGCACAGATGCGCAGTATTTT	CASSGLAGSTDAQYF
-	TRBV5-1	-	TRBJ2-3	TGCGCCAGCAGCCCTCCGGCAGATACGCAGTATTTT	CASSPPADTQYF
-	TRBV20-1	-	TRBJ1-1	TGCAGTGCGGAGCCCAGGGTGGAAGCTTTCTTT	CSAEPRVEAFF
-	TRBV7-9	-	TRBJ1-1	TGTGCCAGCACCAACCTAGAGATGAACACTGAAGCTTTCTTT	CASTNLEMNTEAFF
-	TRBV5-1	TRBD2	TRBJ2-3	TGCGCCAGCAGCATTTTTTCCGGGCGGGGGGGCACAGATACGCAGTATTTT	CASSIFSGRGGTDTQYF
-	TRBV6-5	TRBD1	TRBJ1-1	TGTGCCAGCAGTTGGGGACAGGGGCTCGAAGCTTTCTTT	CASSWGQGLEAFF
few	TRBV11-3	-	TRBJ2-1	TGTGCCAGCAGCTTATCAGGGAACAATGAGCAGTTCTTC	CASSLSGNNEQFF
-	TRBV4-3	TRBD1	TRBJ1-2	TGCGCCAGCAGCCATCTAGGACAGGGGTCCTATGGCTACACCTTC	CASSHLGQGSYGYTF
-	TRBV4-1	TRBD2	TRBJ2-7	TGCGCCAGCAGCCGTTTTATTAGCGGGGGGTCTGAATACGAGCAGTACTTC	CASSRFISGGSEYEQYF
few	TRBV5-1	TRBD1	TRBJ2-3	TGCGCCAGCAGCTTGGAGACAGGGGGCGCGGATACGCAGTATTTT	CASSLETGGADTQYF
-	TRBV25-1	-	TRBJ2-1	TGTGCCAGCAGTGAACAGGGAGGTGAGCAGTTCTTC	CASSEQGGEQFF
-	TRBV7-7	-	TRBJ2-3	TGTGCTAGCAGCTCGACCGGAGCAGATACGCAGTATTTT	CASSSTGADTQYF
-	TRBV29-1	TRBD1	TRBJ1-5	TGCAGCGTCGGGGACAGGGACAATCAGCCCCAGCATTTT	CSVGDRDNQPQHF